The sequence of this T cell receptor beta chain was determined in a study of OX40 agonist ivuxolimab in advanced cancers. About the study as a whole: The costimulatory receptor OX40 (CD134) was targeted by ivuxolimab, a fully human IgG2 agonistic monoclonal antibody. Intravenous ivuxolimab was administered to patients every 2 weeks at six dose levels: 0.01, 0.1, 0.3, 1.5, 3 and 10 mg/kg. Of the roughly 51 dose-escalation patients, hepatocellular carcinoma was present in about 20, melanoma in some 15, renal cell carcinoma in 9 and head and neck cancer in 9. A male proportion of 70% to 90% and a mean age of around 60 years, ranging from about 20 to 85, were recorded for the dose-escalation cohort. Patients were allowed to have had prior anti-PD-1, anti-PD-L1 or anti-CTLA-4 therapy, and around two fifths of the dose-escalation patients had been treated with checkpoint inhibitors. Three dose-escalation patients achieved partial responses, one with hepatocellular carcinoma and two with cutaneous melanoma. Peripheral TCRbeta sequencing was intended to test whether TCR sequence diversity was altered and clonal T-cell expansion was caused by ivuxolimab. The monotherapy dose-escalation portion (N of about 52 patients) of the phase I ivuxolimab trial is reported in the paper. Points the paper makes about the study in general: Which antigens the clonally expanded peripheral T cells were specific for was not determined. After ivuxolimab, CD8+ T cells had more expanded clones than CD4+ T cells on average. At doses of 0.1 to 3.0 mg/kg, clonal expansion of both CD4+ and CD8+ T cells in blood was seen between baseline and week 6. Low levels of normalized T-cell clonal expansion were also seen in some patients who did not respond. In partial responders in the 0.1-3.0 mg/kg groups, normalized peripheral clonal expansion was found to be among the lowest, especially among CD8+ T cells.

Concerning this clone itself: Its antigen is currently not known. Base quality data are lacking; no much larger clone is found one base away.

Inclusive of the bounding cysteine and phenylalanine, the CDR3 is 14 residues long. Solely the CDR3 DNA is kept, with 42 bases framed from the first base. Based on the germline V gene, the CDR1 and CDR2 sequences are MDHEN and SYDVKM. The junction shows trimming of 3 bases on V and 2 bases on J, plus 11 bases between the germline ends. Patients with autoimmune disease history or receiving systemic immunosuppression were excluded from the trial. Peripheral blood for TCR sequencing was collected from all dose cohorts at baseline, on cycle 4 day 1, and on cycle 7 day 1. Samples were obtained from an open-label, multicenter, first-in-human phase I dose-escalation trial of ivuxolimab. Adults with locally advanced or metastatic melanoma, renal cell carcinoma, hepatocellular carcinoma or head and neck squamous cell carcinoma were enrolled in the trial. Before TCR sequencing, CD4+ T cells and CD8+ T cells were sorted from peripheral blood as separate populations.

To sequence the TCRbeta CDR3 region, genomic DNA was isolated from the sorted cells. TCRbeta CDR3 regions were sequenced using the immunoSEQ Assay. In TCRdb, the immuneACCESS table is reduced to in-frame sequences with V and J assigned. These tables do not hold every clone; where another copy was compared, an unresolved V gene accounts for under half, and the others remain unexplained. The sample records about 53,000 clones, over 75% of which are singletons. 11% of the sample comes from the top ten. The specimen was CD4+ or CD8+ T cells sorted from blood, collected in a trial of the OX40 agonist ivuxolimab. This sequence originates from an adult with an advanced solid tumor such as melanoma, head and neck, liver or kidney cancer. The chain couples TRBV28 to TRBJ2-7, with a weak D call of TRBD2 (6 bases match). The CDR3 protein sequence reads: CASSFQGGAYEQYF. The bases are TGTGCCAGCAGTTTTCAGGGAGGTGCCTACGAGCAGTACTTC. Supplemented by the reference TRBV28 and TRBJ2-7 proteins around the CDR3, the complete variable domain is DVKVTQSSRYLVKRTGEKVFLECVQDMDHENMFWYRQDPGLGLRLIYFSYDVKMKEKGDIPEGYSVSREKKERFSLILESASTNQTSMYLCASSFQGGAYEQYFGPGTRLTVT.